This T cell receptor (beta chain) was identified in a study of T cell responses to AZD1222 COVID-19 vaccine. About the research overall: Analyses pooled second doses at about 4 or about 12 weeks.

Germline V gene sequence: CDR1 MNHEY, CDR2 SMNVEV (reference sequence). V was clipped by 4 bases and J by 1 base, with 5 bases between them. The CDR3 sequence is 13 residues long. Concerning this clone itself: The antigen remains undetermined.

Using immunoSEQ multiplex PCR, the repertoire was profiled, and TCRdb retains in-frame clones only, with some absent. The sample carries 60,000 to 70,000 clones, 80% to 90% recorded once. Study observations and caveats: There were vaccine-associated CD4 TCRs across spike, dominant at 160-218 and 743-854. The reported proportion of spike-specific TCRs targeting unmutated variant regions was nearly half. Repertoire sampling happened only post peak T cell response.

This receptor was identified in an adult in good health. The chain is built from TRBV27 and TRBJ1-3; D gene unclear. Here the sequenced sample was peripheral blood, taken on day 0 of AZD1222 vaccination. The DNA of the CDR3 is TGTGCCAGCAGTTGGGGATCTGGAAACACCATATATTTT. Its protein product is CASSWGSGNTIYF.